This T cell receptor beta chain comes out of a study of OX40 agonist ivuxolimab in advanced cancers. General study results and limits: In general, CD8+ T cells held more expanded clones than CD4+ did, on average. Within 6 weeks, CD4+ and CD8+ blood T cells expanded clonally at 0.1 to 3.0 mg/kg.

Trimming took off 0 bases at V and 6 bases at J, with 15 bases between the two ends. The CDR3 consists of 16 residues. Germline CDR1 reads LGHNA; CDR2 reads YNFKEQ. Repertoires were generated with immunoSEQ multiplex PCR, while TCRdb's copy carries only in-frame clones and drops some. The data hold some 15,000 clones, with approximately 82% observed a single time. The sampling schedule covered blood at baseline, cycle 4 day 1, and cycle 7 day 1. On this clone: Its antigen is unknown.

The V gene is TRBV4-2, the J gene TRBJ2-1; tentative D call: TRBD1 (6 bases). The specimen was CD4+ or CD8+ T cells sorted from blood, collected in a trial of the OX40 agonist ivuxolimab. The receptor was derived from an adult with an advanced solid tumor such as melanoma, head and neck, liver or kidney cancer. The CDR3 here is CASSQDGQGFFNEQFF. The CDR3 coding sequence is TGTGCCAGCAGCCAAGATGGCCAGGGGTTTTTCAATGAGCAGTTCTTC.